The rows below give T cell receptor beta chains drawn from one sample of a study of CD8+ T cells in alopecia areata. Here immunoSEQ multiplex PCR was the method, and the copy in TCRdb shows in-frame clones only, minus some. The table records about 110,000 clones, approximately 63% of them present only once. Sequenced: CD8+ T cells sorted from blood. The receptors were gathered from a human donor in good health. CDR3s leave out the opening cysteine and the closing phenylalanine or tryptophan.

J gene: TRBJ2-2; V gene: TRBV7-9; CDR3 protein: ASSVRDIPNTGELF
J gene: TRBJ1-2; V gene: TRBV5-1; CDR3 protein: ASSFLGQGESSYT
J gene: TRBJ2-4; V gene: TRBV13; CDR3 protein: ASSVAAKNIQY
J gene: TRBJ1-2; V gene: TRBV12-5; CDR3 protein: ASGPGEDGYYGYT
J gene: TRBJ1-4; V gene: TRBV30; CDR3 protein: AGRTGTNEKLF
J gene: TRBJ2-1; V gene: TRBV10-3; CDR3 protein: ATGTGGWNEQF
J gene: TRBJ2-3; V gene: TRBV10-3; CDR3 protein: AISESSSDTQY
J gene: TRBJ1-1; V gene: TRBV7-2; CDR3 protein: ASSGLRGPNTEAF
J gene: TRBJ2-5; V gene: TRBV5-1; CDR3 protein: ASSLIEAYQETQY
J gene: TRBJ2-1; V gene: TRBV7-6; CDR3 protein: ASSLEANSYNEQF
J gene: TRBJ2-1; V gene: TRBV30; CDR3 protein: AWKGLNEQF
J gene: TRBJ2-4; V gene: TRBV4-1; CDR3 protein: ASSQVRELAKNIQY
J gene: .; V gene: TRBV25-1; CDR3 protein: ASSNRDGSYEQY
J gene: TRBJ2-2; V gene: TRBV29-1; CDR3 protein: SVGEDTGELF
J gene: TRBJ1-2; V gene: TRBV13; CDR3 protein: ASSQAETGHYGYT
J gene: TRBJ2-7; V gene: TRBV2; CDR3 protein: ASGTSYEQY
J gene: TRBJ2-3; V gene: TRBV5-4; CDR3 protein: ASSLLPGDTDTQY
J gene: TRBJ1-3; V gene: TRBV7-8; CDR3 protein: ASSSTTGGGNTIY
J gene: TRBJ2-7; V gene: TRBV5-6; CDR3 protein: ASSLGLAGGNSYEQY
J gene: TRBJ1-6; V gene: TRBV6-1; CDR3 protein: ASRGSPLH
J gene: TRBJ2-7; V gene: TRBV4-3; CDR3 protein: ASSQGGWTEQY
J gene: TRBJ2-5; V gene: TRBV30; CDR3 protein: AWRDQGRPSYQETQY
J gene: TRBJ2-7; V gene: TRBV29-1; CDR3 protein: SVEDLPYEQY
J gene: TRBJ2-7; V gene: TRBV28; CDR3 protein: ASRIGGSYEQY
J gene: TRBJ2-7; V gene: TRBV4-1; CDR3 protein: ASSQDLGGLTYEQY
J gene: TRBJ2-1; V gene: TRBV27; CDR3 protein: ASSWAVYNEQF
J gene: TRBJ2-5; V gene: TRBV6-5; CDR3 protein: ASIGDREETQY
J gene: TRBJ1-1; V gene: TRBV29-1; CDR3 protein: SVDSFPENTEAF
J gene: TRBJ1-5; V gene: TRBV12-5; CDR3 protein: ASGPMDSNQPQH
J gene: TRBJ1-6; V gene: TRBV7-2; CDR3 protein: ASSSGPAPNSPLH
J gene: TRBJ2-2; V gene: TRBV29-1; CDR3 protein: SVNKNTGELF
J gene: TRBJ2-3; V gene: TRBV7-2; CDR3 protein: ASSQESDTQY
J gene: TRBJ2-2; V gene: TRBV13; CDR3 protein: ASSLAGTSGGPNTGELF
J gene: TRBJ2-1; V gene: TRBV15; CDR3 protein: ATSRDRGVHEQF
J gene: TRBJ2-3; V gene: TRBV5-6; CDR3 protein: ASSSWGWSTDTQY
J gene: TRBJ2-5; V gene: TRBV7-8; CDR3 protein: ASSLSLASWETQY